A selection of T cell receptor beta chains follows, all from one sample in a study of cytomegalovirus exposure and HLA in healthy donors. Sequencing used immunoSEQ multiplex PCR; TCRdb keeps in-frame clones, though not all of them. The table has nearly 110,000 clones, over 75% seen once. The sample taken for sequencing was PBMCs. The receptors shown here come from a man aged 25 to 40 in good health and CMV-seronegative. The conserved cysteine and the conserved F or W are not part of the CDR3 here. Fields, in order: clone size, J gene, V gene, CDR3 protein. The size of a clone is reported for some rows only, either as once, few or many, or as a class for expanded clones.

NA	TRBJ2-7	TRBV29-1	SVSQVAEQY
NA	TRBJ2-6	TRBV6-1	ASSEVVSGANVLT
NA	TRBJ1-3	TRBV29-1	SIPMGTGAGNTIY
NA	TRBJ2-3	TRBV7-7	ASSLGAGSSTDTQY
few	TRBJ1-1	TRBV28	ASRRQGNTEAF
once	TRBJ2-1	TRBV10-3	AISDQENEQF
NA	TRBJ2-5	TRBV7-8	ASSLTDRLQETQY
NA	TRBJ2-1	TRBV19	ASSGGAYNEQF
NA	TRBJ2-7	TRBV11-3	ASSGDTSYEQY
NA	TRBJ2-4	TRBV9	ASSVGQTLAKNIQY
NA	TRBJ2-3	TRBV4-1	ASSRSPAAGGSTDTQY
NA	TRBJ1-2	TRBV2	ASRGDGLHYGYT
NA	TRBJ2-7	TRBV4-2	ASSQGATGSREQY
NA	TRBJ2-5	TRBV28	ASRMTGGGETQY
once	TRBJ1-2	TRBV7-8	ASSSGGGNYGYT
NA	TRBJ2-3	TRBV5-4	ASSFWTSPSATDTQY
NA	TRBJ1-6	TRBV30	AWTYHSPLH
NA	TRBJ2-7	TRBV28	ASSLRGPSGEQY
NA	TRBJ1-4	TRBV5-1	ASSFRTGNEKLF
NA	TRBJ1-3	TRBV5-4	ASSSGQPDSGNTIY
NA	TRBJ1-2	TRBV25-1	ASSGVGQTNYGYT
NA	TRBJ1-1	TRBV29-1	SVEETGNTEAF
NA	TRBJ1-4	TRBV18	ASSPGTVEKLF
NA	TRBJ2-1	TRBV6-1	ASSSSGSSYNEQF
NA	TRBJ1-2	TRBV19	ASSMTGGEGYT
NA	TRBJ2-1	TRBV11-2	ASSLGGAYNEQF
NA	TRBJ2-7	TRBV30	AWGGGGYEQY
NA	TRBJ1-6	TRBV30	AWSKRGGPNSPLH
NA	TRBJ2-1	TRBV4-1	ASSRTSDDEQF
NA	TRBJ2-7	TRBV9	ASSVGAKSGEQY
NA	TRBJ2-7	TRBV4-1	ASSLSSPTSGYEQY
NA	TRBJ2-1	TRBV9	ASSQTAGHEQF
NA	TRBJ2-5	TRBV28	ASSFTGLAGTQY
NA	TRBJ1-5	TRBV5-8	ASSWDRGSNQPQH
NA	TRBJ1-5	TRBV7-9	ASTREDTYNSNQPQH
once	TRBJ2-1	TRBV5-1	ASSPSLLRNEQF
NA	TRBJ1-5	TRBV30	AWSGDRGDQPQH
NA	TRBJ1-1	TRBV7-3	ASSLGRGNTEAF
NA	TRBJ2-5	TRBV11-2	ASSPGLAGGPQETQY
once	TRBJ2-3	TRBV6-1	ASSEAVRDSTDTQY
NA	TRBJ1-5	TRBV7-8	ASSLGDISGVEPQH
NA	TRBJ1-2	TRBV25-1	ASSEPGNYGYT
NA	TRBJ2-7	TRBV7-3	ASSLLGGISEQY
few	TRBJ1-1	TRBV5-1	ASSFRQGEAF
once	TRBJ1-5	TRBV2	ASSDFPVRPQH
NA	TRBJ2-7	TRBV2	ASSPQGVHEQY
few	TRBJ1-1	TRBV18	ASSGVGAF
NA	TRBJ1-1	TRBV10-3	AIGPRQGRTEAF
NA	TRBJ2-5	TRBV4-2	ASSRTVKDGLWETQY
NA	TRBJ1-1	TRBV7-6	ASSFTGLGEAF
NA	TRBJ1-4	TRBV2	ASRVEATNEKLF